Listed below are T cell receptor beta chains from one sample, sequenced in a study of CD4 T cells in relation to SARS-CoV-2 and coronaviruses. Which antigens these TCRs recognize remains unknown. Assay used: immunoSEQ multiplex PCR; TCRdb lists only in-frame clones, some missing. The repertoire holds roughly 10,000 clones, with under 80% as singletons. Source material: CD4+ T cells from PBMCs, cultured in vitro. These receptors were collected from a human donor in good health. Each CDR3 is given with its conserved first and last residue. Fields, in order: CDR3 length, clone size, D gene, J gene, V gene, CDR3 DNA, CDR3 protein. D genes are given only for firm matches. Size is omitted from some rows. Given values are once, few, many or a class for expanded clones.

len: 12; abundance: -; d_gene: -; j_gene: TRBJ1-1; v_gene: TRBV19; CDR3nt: TGTGCCAGTGGAAATCCGGGCACTGAAGCTTTCTTT; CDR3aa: CASGNPGTEAFF
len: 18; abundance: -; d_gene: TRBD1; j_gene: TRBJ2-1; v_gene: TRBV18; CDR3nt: TGTGCCAGCTCACCACCAAACACAAACAGGGGGCGCAACACTGAGCAGTTCTTC; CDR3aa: CASSPPNTNRGRNTEQFF
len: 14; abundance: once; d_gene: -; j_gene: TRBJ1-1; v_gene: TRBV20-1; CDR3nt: TGCAGTGCTAGTTCGTCGGCGGTGAACACTGAAGCTTTCTTT; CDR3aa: CSASSSAVNTEAFF
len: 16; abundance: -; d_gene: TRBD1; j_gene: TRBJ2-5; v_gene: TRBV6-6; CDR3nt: TGTGCCAGCAGTTATTCCTATACAGGGGCTGGAGAGACCCAGTACTTC; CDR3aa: CASSYSYTGAGETQYF
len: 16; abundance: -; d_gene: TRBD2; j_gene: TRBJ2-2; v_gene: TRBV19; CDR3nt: TGTGCCAGTAGTGCCCTAGCGGGAGGGCCCGGCGGGGAGCTGTTTTTT; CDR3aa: CASSALAGGPGGELFF
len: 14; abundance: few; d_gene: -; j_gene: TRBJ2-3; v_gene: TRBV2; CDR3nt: TGTGCCAGCAGTCCTCTAGTGGGGGCAGCTACGCAGTATTTT; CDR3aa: CASSPLVGAATQYF
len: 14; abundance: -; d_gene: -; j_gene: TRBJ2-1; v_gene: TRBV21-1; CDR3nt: TGTGCCAGCAGCAGCCGGAGGTCCGGCAATGAGCAGTTCTTC; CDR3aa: CASSSRRSGNEQFF
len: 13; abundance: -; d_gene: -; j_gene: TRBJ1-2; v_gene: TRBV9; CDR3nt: TGTGCCAGCAGCGCCACACAGGGAGGAGGCTACACCTTC; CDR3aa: CASSATQGGGYTF
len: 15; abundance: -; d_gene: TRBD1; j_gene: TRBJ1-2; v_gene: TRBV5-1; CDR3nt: TGCGCCAGCAGCTTGCGAGGGGGCGCTAACTATGGCTACACCTTC; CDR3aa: CASSLRGGANYGYTF
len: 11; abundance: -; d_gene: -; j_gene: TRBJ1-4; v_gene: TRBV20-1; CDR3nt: TGCAGTGCTCCGTCTCGAGAAAAACTGTTTTTT; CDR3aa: CSAPSREKLFF